This entry lists 21 T cell receptor beta chains sequenced from one sample in a study of blood T cell repertoires in COVID-19. Repertoires were generated with immunoSEQ multiplex PCR, while TCRdb's copy carries only in-frame clones and drops some. The sample includes just over 45,000 clones, about 90% seen only once; the top ten take approximately 5%. Sequences were obtained from peripheral blood. All receptors derive from a human donor in a cohort sampled during active COVID-19.

This chain links TRBV5-6 with TRBJ1-6; D might be TRBD1 (6 bases). The CDR3 sequence is 15 residues long. V was cut by 2 bases and J by 7 bases, with 13 bases left in between. Germline V gene lookup returns CDR1 SGHDT and CDR2 YYEEEE. The CDR3, as DNA: TGTGCCAGCAGCTTCGGGGGGCATCAAAATTCACCCCTCCACTTT. It specifies CASSFGGHQNSPLHF.

This rearrangement joins TRBV5-8 to TRBJ2-1; tentative D call: TRBD2 (5 bases). The CDR3 runs to 16 residues. Germline V lookup: CDR1 SGHTS, CDR2 YDEGEE. Between the trimmed V and J ends, which lost 0 bases and 9 bases, there was a span of 19 bases. In DNA form, the CDR3 reads TGTGCCAGCAGCTTGGCCTGGCGGAGGACTGACGGTGAGCAGTTCTTC. This gives the protein CASSLAWRRTDGEQFF.

This clone was found a few times. This chain links TRBV2 with TRBJ2-1, with D possibly being TRBD2 (6 bases). The germline gives CDR1 SNHLY, CDR2 FYNNEI. Trimming took off 7 bases at V and 2 bases at J, with 15 bases between the two ends. This CDR3 spans 15 amino acids. The CDR3 region has the DNA TGTGCCAGCACCCTTCGTGGAGGGACCTACAATGAGCAGTTCTTC. Protein product: CASTLRGGTYNEQFF.

The chain joins TRBV6-2 or TRBV6-3 to TRBJ2-1, with D possibly matching TRBD1 (6 bases). Trimming removed 5 bases from V and 4 bases from J, with 15 bases in between. The CDR3 loop spans 15 amino acids. CDR1 is MNHEY and CDR2 is SVGEGT in the germline V gene. CDR3 sequence: CASSRDTVGYNEQFF. The CDR3 DNA reads as TGTGCCAGCAGTCGGGACACGGTGGGGTACAATGAGCAGTTCTTC.

The chain employs TRBV30 and TRBJ1-6, with 8 bases that match TRBD1. Germline V gene data show CDR1 as GTSNPN and CDR2 as SVGIG (reference sequence). V was clipped by 2 bases and J by 1 base; unmatched bases: 4. The CDR3 is 16 amino acids. Here the CDR3 DNA reads TGTGCCTGGAGTACCCACAGGGGGTCCTATAATTCACCCCTCCACTTT. Its translation: CAWSTHRGSYNSPLHF.

The rearrangement uses TRBV29-1 and TRBJ2-1; 7 nucleotides match TRBD1. In germline, CDR1 is SQVTM, CDR2 ANQGSEA. With 6 bases clipped from V and 2 bases from J, the junction kept 7 bases outside the gene matches. The CDR3 is 14 residues long. The CDR3 sequence: CSVDEQGTYNEQFF. CDR3 nucleotides: TGCAGCGTGGACGAACAGGGGACCTACAATGAGCAGTTCTTC.

The V gene is TRBV5-6, the J gene TRBJ2-7, with D hard to call. This CDR3 region has 15 residues. Germline CDR1 SGHDT, CDR2 YYEEEE. V gave up 0 bases and J gave up 1 base, with 11 bases separating them. For the CDR3, the DNA is TGTGCCAGCAGCTTGGTAGGCAGGAAATCCTACGAGCAGTACTTC. Protein product: CASSLVGRKSYEQYF.

The V call is TRBV25-1, the J call TRBJ1-2; 7 bases agree with TRBD1. With 3 bases clipped from V and 5 bases from J, the junction kept 9 bases outside the gene matches. Per germline, CDR1 MGHDK and CDR2 SYGVNS. The CDR3 is 15 residues long. The CDR3, as DNA: TGTGCCAGCAGTGATCCCGGACAGGCAACTTATGGCTACACCTTC. It yields the protein CASSDPGQATYGYTF.

The CDR3 sequence: CASLRTSTGRESTGELFF. The CDR3 region has the DNA TGTGCCAGCCTACGAACAAGTACGGGGCGGGAGAGCACCGGGGAGCTGTTTTTT. The J gene is TRBJ2-2, the V gene TRBV5-6, with TRBD2 matching over 7 bases. Germline-derived CDR1 and CDR2 are SGHDT and YYEEEE. J lost 4 bases, V lost 7 bases, and 19 bases had no gene match. The CDR3 spans 18 residues.

The rearrangement uses TRBV28 and TRBJ2-5; 7 bases fit TRBD1. Germline CDR1 and CDR2: MDHEN and SYDVKM. There are 19 residues in the CDR3. The junction had 23 bases not matched to a gene; V was cut back by 5 bases and J by 5 bases. The CDR3 coding sequence is TGTGCCAGCAGTCTAGGGGTACGGGACAGAAGAAACAAGCGGGAGACCCAGTACTTC. It is translated as CASSLGVRDRRNKRETQYF.

V is TRBV9 and J is TRBJ2-7; TRBD2 agrees at 11 bases. Germline CDR1 is SGDLS and CDR2 is YYNGEE. This CDR3 is 14 amino acids long. V lost 4 bases to trimming and J lost 3 bases; unmatched junction nucleotides: 3. CDR3 DNA: TGTGCCAGCAGCCACGGGACTAGCGGCTACGAGCAGTACTTC. Residues: CASSHGTSGYEQYF. The full variable domain, completed using reference TRBV9 and TRBJ2-7, is DSGVTQTPKHLITATGQRVTLRCSPRSGDLSVYWYQQSLDQGLQFLIQYYNGEERAKGNILERFSAQQFPDLHSELNLSSLELGDSALYFCASSHGTSGYEQYFGPGTRLTVT.

This clone was observed a few times. This chain connects TRBV7-8 to TRBJ2-1; 11 nucleotides line up with TRBD2. CDR1 and CDR2 (germline): SGHVS, FQNEAQ. The V and J ends lost 5 bases and 0 bases, in that order; junction bases with no gene match: 9. The length of the CDR3 is 18 residues. Here the CDR3 reads CASSPRGSGRASYNEQFF. The CDR3 coding sequence is TGTGCCAGCAGCCCGAGGGGTAGCGGGAGGGCCTCCTACAATGAGCAGTTCTTC.

The J gene is TRBJ2-7, the V gene TRBV10-3; possible D gene TRBD2, 6 bases. Germline V gene lookup returns CDR1 ENHRY and CDR2 SYGVKD. Trimming removed 6 bases from V and 2 bases from J, with 23 bases in between. This CDR3 is built from 17 residues. CDR3: CAIRDKGLATATYEQYF. CDR3 bases: TGTGCCATCAGGGACAAGGGCCTAGCGACCGCGACCTACGAGCAGTACTTC.

The chain uses TRBV7-2 and TRBJ2-7; 7 positions match TRBD1. This CDR3 is 15 amino acids long. V was pared by 2 bases and J by 3 bases, with 7 bases of the junction left unmatched. Germline V gene data show CDR1 as SGHTA and CDR2 as FQGNSA. The CDR3 nucleotides read TGTGCCAGCAGCTTACTAGCTACAGGGGTCTACGAGCAGTACTTC. It codes for CASSLLATGVYEQYF.

The genes are TRBV7-3 and TRBJ2-2; 9 bases align to TRBD1. Germline trimming cut 3 bases from V and 7 bases from J; bases unmatched to any gene: 9. The V gene's germline CDR1 is SGHTA and CDR2 FQGTGA. This CDR3 has 16 amino acids. The DNA for the CDR3 is TGTGCCAGCAGCTTCGGAGGGACAGGGTCCGTCGGGGAGCTGTTTTTT. Its protein product is CASSFGGTGSVGELFF.

There are a few counts of this clone. The chain couples TRBV10-3 to TRBJ2-7; 10 nucleotides match TRBD2. The germline CDR1 and CDR2 sequences are ENHRY and SYGVKD. The V and J ends lost 6 bases and 0 bases, in that order; junction bases with no gene match: 5. The length of the CDR3 is 15 residues. The CDR3 region is CAISPVAGGSYEQYF. Written as DNA, the CDR3 is TGTGCCATCAGCCCGGTAGCGGGGGGCTCCTACGAGCAGTACTTC.

The chain uses TRBV19 and TRBJ2-3; TRBD2 matches 8 bases. In germline, CDR1 is LNHDA, CDR2 SQIVND (reference sequence). The ends lost 7 bases at V and 2 bases at J; junction bases unmatched: 8. The CDR3 covers 15 residues. Here the CDR3 reads CASKRGRGDTDTQYF. CDR3 bases: TGTGCCAGTAAAAGAGGGCGGGGGGACACAGATACGCAGTATTTT.

The chain is built from TRBV5-4 and TRBJ1-3; the match to TRBD1 covers 9 bases. The CDR3 loop spans 13 amino acids. Germline-derived CDR1 and CDR2 are SGHNT and YYREEE (reference sequence). Trimming took 6 bases from V and 7 from J; bases not matched to a gene: 5. Here the CDR3 DNA reads TGTGCCAGCACAAGGACAGGGGACAACACCATATATTTT. Amino acid sequence: CASTRTGDNTIYF.

V gene TRBV4-3 combines with J gene TRBJ2-6, with TRBD2 as a possible D gene (6 bases). Germline V gives CDR1 LGHNA, CDR2 YSLEER. The CDR3 is made up of 18 amino acids. V was clipped by 4 bases and J by 0 bases, with 16 bases between them. This CDR3 is CASSPISGASSGANVLTF. DNA of the CDR3: TGCGCCAGCAGCCCGATTTCGGGAGCCAGCTCTGGGGCCAACGTCCTGACTTTC.

This clone was detected only a few times. Here the CDR3 DNA reads TGCGCCAGCAGCCCCCTGACGGGTTACTACGAGCAGTACTTC. It encodes CASSPLTGYYEQYF. The V call is TRBV4-1, the J call TRBJ2-7; D gene ambiguous. Germline V gene data show CDR1 as MGHRA and CDR2 as YSYEKL. The CDR3 consists of 14 residues. Trimming removed 4 bases from V and 3 bases from J, with 13 bases in between.

The table lists this clone with a count of one. This chain uses TRBV6-6 with TRBJ2-2, with D perhaps matching TRBD2 (6 bases). The CDR3 contains 15 residues. The V end was cut by 4 bases, the J end by 6 bases, with 15 bases between. In germline, CDR1 is MNHNY, CDR2 SVGAGI (reference sequence). CDR3 bases: TGTGCCAGCAGTTGGGGAGACAGCGGGTCCGGGGAGCTGTTTTTT. Protein sequence: CASSWGDSGSGELFF.